A selection of T cell receptor beta chains follows, all from one sample in a study of blood T cell repertoires in COVID-19. Sequenced by immunoSEQ multiplex PCR; TCRdb stores in-frame clones only, minus some. This table has some 250,000 clones, around 88% appearing once. The sequenced material came from peripheral blood. Receptor source: a woman in her 30s who had recovered from COVID-19. CDR3s include the opening cysteine and the closing phenylalanine or tryptophan.

j_call v_call cdr3_aa
TRBJ2-7 TRBV2 CASSEYRTYEQYF
TRBJ2-7 TRBV13 CASSLAEGLNYEQYF
TRBJ1-2 TRBV5-6 CASTPGGFGYTF
TRBJ2-2 TRBV6-1 CASSEVPAGGANTGELFF
TRBJ2-3 TRBV18 CASSRGRGGDTQYF
TRBJ2-1 TRBV12-5 CASGPGLYYNEQFF
TRBJ2-5 TRBV13 CASSSRDRGLETQYF
TRBJ2-7 TRBV30 CAWSRGGEQYF
TRBJ2-3 TRBV2 CASSEVTSVVTDTQYF
TRBJ2-1 TRBV7-2 CASSLAASGGFNEQFF
TRBJ2-5 TRBV5-4 CASRRGRAQETQYF
TRBJ1-1 TRBV6-5 CASRETPDSHTEAFF
TRBJ2-5 TRBV7-8 CASSLVGWDRKETQYF
TRBJ2-7 TRBV2 CASRQSSVHEQYF
TRBJ2-4 TRBV6-2/TRBV6-3 CASSQQGPVAKNIQYF
TRBJ2-7 TRBV6-5 CASSYVERGGEQYF
TRBJ1-2 TRBV7-2 CASSPRFGLGYTF
TRBJ1-5 TRBV19 CASRDRSTGGNQPQHF